This T cell receptor beta chain is from a study of shared clonotypes between healthy human individuals. Of note for this clone: Antigen unknown.

Between the trimmed V and J ends, which lost 2 bases and 7 bases, there was a span of 15 bases. Germline CDR1 is SNHLY and CDR2 is FYNNEI. The CDR3 loop spans 14 amino acids. Whole-study results and caveats: When naive CD4 clonotypes were compared across a few donors, around 4.6% were shared.

CD45RO-negative, CCR7-positively selected cells formed the naive CD8 fraction, excluding terminally differentiated effector memory CD45RA+ cells. Some clones are missing from TCRdb's copy, which holds only in-frame ones; the method was immunoSEQ multiplex PCR. The table lists roughly 570,000 clones, about 98% of them singletons, with around 0.3% in the top ten. The receptor comes from a man younger than 40 in good health. Input material: naive CD8+ T cells sorted from blood. The J gene is TRBJ2-7, the V gene TRBV2, with D perhaps assigned TRBD1 or TRBD2 (5 bases each). CDR3 DNA sequence: TGTGCCAGCAGTGAAACGTTGGGGGAAGTGGAGCAGTACTTC. Protein: CASSETLGEVEQYF. The variable domain in full, completed from reference TRBV2 and TRBJ2-7, reads EPEVTQTPSHQVTQMGQEVILRCVPISNHLYFYWYRQILGQKVEFLVSFYNNEISEKSEIFDDQFSVERPDGSNFTLKIRSTKLEDSAMYFCASSETLGEVEQYFGPGTRLTVT.